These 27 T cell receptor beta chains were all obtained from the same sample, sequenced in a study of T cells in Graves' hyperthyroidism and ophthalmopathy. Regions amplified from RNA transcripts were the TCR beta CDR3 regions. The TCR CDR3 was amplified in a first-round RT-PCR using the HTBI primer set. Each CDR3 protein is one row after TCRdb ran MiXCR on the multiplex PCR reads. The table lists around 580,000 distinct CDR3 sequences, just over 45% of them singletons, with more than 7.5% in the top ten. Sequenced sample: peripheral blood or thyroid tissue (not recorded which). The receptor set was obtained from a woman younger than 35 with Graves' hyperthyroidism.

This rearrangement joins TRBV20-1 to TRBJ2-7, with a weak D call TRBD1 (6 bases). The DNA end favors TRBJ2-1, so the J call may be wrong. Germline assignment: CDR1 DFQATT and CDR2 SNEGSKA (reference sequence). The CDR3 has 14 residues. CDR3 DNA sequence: TGCAGTGCCAGTGAGCACCAGGGGTACAATGAGCAGTTCTTC. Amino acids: CSASEHQGYNEQFF.

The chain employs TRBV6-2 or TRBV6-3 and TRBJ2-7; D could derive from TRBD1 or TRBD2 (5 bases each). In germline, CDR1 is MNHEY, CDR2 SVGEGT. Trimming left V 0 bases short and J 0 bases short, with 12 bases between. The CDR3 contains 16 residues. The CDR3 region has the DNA TGTGCCAGCAGTTACTCGGATAATGGGGGCTCCTACGAGCAGTACTTC. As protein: CASSYSDNGGSYEQYF.

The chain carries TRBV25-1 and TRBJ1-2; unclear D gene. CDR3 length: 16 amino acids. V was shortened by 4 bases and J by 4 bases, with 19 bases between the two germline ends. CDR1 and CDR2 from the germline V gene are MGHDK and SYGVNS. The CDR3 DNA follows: TGTGCCAGCAGTGCCCCGGACCGGCGCCGTGCCTATGGCTACACCTTC. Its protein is CASSAPDRRRAYGYTF.

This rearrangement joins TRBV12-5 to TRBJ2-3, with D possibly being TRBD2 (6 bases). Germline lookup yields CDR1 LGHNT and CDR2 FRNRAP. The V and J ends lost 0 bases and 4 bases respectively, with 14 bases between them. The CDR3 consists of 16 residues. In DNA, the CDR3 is TGTGCTAGTGGTTTGGTACGAGGGAGGAGCGCAGATACGCAGTATTTT. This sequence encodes CASGLVRGRSADTQYF.

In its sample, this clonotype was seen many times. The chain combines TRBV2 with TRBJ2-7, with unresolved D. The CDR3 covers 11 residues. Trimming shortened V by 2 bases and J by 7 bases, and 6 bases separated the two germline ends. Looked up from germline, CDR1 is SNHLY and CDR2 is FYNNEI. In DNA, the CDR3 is TGTGCCAGCAGTGAACGGTGGGAGCAGTACTTC. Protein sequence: CASSERWEQYF.

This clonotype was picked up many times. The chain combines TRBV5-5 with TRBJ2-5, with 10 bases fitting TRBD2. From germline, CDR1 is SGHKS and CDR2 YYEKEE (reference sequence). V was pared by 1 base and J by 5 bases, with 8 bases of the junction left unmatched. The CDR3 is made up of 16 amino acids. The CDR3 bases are TGTGCCAGCAGCTTGTTGGCTAGCGGGAGTGCTGAGACCCAGTACTTC. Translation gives CASSLLASGSAETQYF. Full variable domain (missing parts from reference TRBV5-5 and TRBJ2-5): DAGVTQSPTHLIKTRGQQVTLRCSPISGHKSVSWYQQVLGQGPQFIFQYYEKEERGRGNFPDRFSARQFPNYSSELNVNALLLGDSALYLCASSLLASGSAETQYFGPGTRLLVL.

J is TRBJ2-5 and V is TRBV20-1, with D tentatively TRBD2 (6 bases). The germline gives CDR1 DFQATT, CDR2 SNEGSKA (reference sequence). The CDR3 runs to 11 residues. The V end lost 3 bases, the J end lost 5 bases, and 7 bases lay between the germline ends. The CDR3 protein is CSARGRETQYF. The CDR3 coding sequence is TGCAGTGCTAGGGGGAGGGAGACCCAGTACTTC.

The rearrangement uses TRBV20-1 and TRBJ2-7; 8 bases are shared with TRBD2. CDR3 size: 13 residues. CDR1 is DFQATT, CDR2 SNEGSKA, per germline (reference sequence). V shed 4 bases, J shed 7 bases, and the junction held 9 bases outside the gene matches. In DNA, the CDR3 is TGCAGTGCTAAATCCGGGAGGGCCGGGGAGCAGTACTTC. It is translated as CSAKSGRAGEQYF.

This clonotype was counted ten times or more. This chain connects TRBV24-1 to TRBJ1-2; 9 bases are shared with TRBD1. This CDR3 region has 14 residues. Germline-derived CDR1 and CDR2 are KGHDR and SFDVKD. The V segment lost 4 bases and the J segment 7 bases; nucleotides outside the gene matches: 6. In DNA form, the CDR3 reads TGTGCCACCAGTGACGGACAGGGGCCTAGTGGCTACACCTTC. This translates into CATSDGQGPSGYTF.

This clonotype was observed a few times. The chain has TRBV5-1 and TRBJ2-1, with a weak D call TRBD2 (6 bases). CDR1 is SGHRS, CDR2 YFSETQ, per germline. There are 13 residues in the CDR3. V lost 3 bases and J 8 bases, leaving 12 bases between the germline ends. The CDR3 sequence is CASSWEEEDEQFF. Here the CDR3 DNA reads TGCGCCAGCAGCTGGGAGGAGGAGGATGAGCAGTTCTTC.

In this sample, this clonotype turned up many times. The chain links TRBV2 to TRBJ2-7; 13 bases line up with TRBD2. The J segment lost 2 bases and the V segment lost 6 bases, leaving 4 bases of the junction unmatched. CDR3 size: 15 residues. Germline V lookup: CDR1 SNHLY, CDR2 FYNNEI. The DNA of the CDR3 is TGTGCCAGCAGAGAACTAGCGGGAGGGGCCTACGAGCAGTACTTC. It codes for CASRELAGGAYEQYF. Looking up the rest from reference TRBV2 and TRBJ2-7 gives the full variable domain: EPEVTQTPSHQVTQMGQEVILRCVPISNHLYFYWYRQILGQKVEFLVSFYNNEISEKSEIFDDQFSVERPDGSNFTLKIRSTKLEDSAMYFCASRELAGGAYEQYFGPGTRLTVT.

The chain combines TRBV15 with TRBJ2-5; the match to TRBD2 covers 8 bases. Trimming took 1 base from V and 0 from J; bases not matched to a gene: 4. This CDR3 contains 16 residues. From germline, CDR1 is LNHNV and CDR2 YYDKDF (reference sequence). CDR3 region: CATSRVTGGYQETQYF. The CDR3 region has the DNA TGTGCCACCAGCAGAGTCACGGGAGGGTACCAAGAGACCCAGTACTTC. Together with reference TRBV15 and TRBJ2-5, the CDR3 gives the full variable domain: DAMVIQNPRYQVTQFGKPVTLSCSQTLNHNVMYWYQQKSSQAPKLLFHYYDKDFNNEADTPDNFQSRRPNTSFCFLDIRSPGLGDTAMYLCATSRVTGGYQETQYFGPGTRLLVL.

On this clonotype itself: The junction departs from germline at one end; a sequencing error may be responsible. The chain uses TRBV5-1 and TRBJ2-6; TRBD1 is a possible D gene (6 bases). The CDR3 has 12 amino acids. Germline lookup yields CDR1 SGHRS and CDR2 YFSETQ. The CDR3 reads CASSLNRATEAF. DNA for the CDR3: TGCGCCAGCAGCTTAAACAGGGCGACTGAAGCTTTC.

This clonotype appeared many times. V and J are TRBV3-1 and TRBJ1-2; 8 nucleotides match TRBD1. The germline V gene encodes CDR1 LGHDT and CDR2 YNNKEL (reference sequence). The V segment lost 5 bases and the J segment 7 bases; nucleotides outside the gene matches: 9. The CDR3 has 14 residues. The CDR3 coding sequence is TGTGCCAGCAGCGGAGCCGACAGGGGCTCTGGCTACACCTTC. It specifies CASSGADRGSGYTF.

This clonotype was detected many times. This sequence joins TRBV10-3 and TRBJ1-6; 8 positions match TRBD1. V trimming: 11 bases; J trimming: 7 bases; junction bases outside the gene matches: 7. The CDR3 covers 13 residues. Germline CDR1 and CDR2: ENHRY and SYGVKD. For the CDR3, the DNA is TGTGCCGTAGGAGCAGGGGGCAATTCACCCCTCCACTTT. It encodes CAVGAGGNSPLHF.

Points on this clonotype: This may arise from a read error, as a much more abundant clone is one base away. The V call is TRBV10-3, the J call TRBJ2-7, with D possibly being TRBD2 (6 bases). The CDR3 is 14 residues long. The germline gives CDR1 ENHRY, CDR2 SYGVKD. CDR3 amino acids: CAISGDGSSYGQYF. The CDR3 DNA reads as TGTGCCATCAGTGGGGACGGGAGCTCCTACGGGCAGTACTTC.

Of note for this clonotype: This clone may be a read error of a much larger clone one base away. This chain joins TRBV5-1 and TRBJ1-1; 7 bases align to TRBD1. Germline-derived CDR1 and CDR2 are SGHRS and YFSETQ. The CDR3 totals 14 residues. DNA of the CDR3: TGCGCCAGCAGCGCGGGACAGCTGAACACTGAAGCTTCCTTT. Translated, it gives CASSAGQLNTEASF.

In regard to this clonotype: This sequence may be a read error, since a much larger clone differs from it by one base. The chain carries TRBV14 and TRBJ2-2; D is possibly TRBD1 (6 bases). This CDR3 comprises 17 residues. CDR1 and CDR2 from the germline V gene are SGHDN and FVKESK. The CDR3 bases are TGTGCCAGCAGCCAAGCTGGACAGACCCCGAACACCAGGGAGCTGTTTTTT. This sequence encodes CASSQAGQTPNTRELFF.

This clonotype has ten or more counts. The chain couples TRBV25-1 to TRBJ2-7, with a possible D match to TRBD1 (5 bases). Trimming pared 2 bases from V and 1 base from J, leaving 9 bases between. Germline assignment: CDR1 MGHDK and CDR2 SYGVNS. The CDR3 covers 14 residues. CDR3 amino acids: CASSEPDKSYEQYF. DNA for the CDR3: TGTGCCAGCAGTGAACCGGACAAGTCCTACGAGCAGTACTTC.

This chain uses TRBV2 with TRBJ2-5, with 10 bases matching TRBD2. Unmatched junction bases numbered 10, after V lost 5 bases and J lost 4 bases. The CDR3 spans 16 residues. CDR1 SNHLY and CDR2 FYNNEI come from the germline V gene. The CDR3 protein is CASSSGGEGYGETQYF. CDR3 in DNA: TGTGCCAGCAGTAGCGGGGGGGAAGGGTACGGAGAGACCCAGTACTTC.

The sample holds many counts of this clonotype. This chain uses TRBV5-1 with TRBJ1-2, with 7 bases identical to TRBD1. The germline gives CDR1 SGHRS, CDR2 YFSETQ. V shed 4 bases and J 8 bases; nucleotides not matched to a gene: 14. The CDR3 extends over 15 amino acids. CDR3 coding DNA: TGCGCCAGCAGCACACCGGACAGGCGGGTAGACGGCTACACCTTC. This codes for CASSTPDRRVDGYTF. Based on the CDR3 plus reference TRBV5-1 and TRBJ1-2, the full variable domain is KAGVTQTPRYLIKTRGQQVTLSCSPISGHRSVSWYQQTPGQGLQFLFEYFSETQRNKGNFPGRFSGRQFSNSRSEMNVSTLELGDSALYLCASSTPDRRVDGYTFGSGTRLTVV.

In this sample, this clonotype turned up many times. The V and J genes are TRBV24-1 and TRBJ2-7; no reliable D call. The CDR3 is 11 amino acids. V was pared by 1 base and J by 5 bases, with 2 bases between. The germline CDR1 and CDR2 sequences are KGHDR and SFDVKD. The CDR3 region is CATSDFHEQYF. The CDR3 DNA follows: TGTGCCACCAGTGATTTCCACGAGCAGTACTTC.

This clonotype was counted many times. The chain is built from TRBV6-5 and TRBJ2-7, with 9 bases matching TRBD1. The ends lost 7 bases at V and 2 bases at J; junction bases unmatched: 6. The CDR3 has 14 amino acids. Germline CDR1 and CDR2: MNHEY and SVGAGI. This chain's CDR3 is CASTRTGDPYEQYF. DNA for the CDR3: TGTGCCAGCACCAGGACAGGGGACCCCTACGAGCAGTACTTC.

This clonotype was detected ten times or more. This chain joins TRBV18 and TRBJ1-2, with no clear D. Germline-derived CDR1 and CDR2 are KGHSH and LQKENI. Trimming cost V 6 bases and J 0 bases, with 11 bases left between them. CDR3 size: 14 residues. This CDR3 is CASSPGPTNYGYTF. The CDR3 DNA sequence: TGTGCCAGCTCCCCCGGACCCACTAACTATGGCTACACCTTC. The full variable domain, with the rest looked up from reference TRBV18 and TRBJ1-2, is NAGVMQNPRHLVRRRGQEARLRCSPMKGHSHVYWYRQLPEEGLKFMVYLQKENIIDESGMPKERFSAEFPKEGPSILRIQQVVRGDSAAYFCASSPGPTNYGYTFGSGTRLTVV.

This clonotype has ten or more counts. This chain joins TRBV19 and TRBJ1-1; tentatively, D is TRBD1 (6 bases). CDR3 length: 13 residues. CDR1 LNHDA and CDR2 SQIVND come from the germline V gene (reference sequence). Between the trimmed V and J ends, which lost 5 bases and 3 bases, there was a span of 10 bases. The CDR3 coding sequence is TGTGCCAGTAGTTGGGGGCCGTACACTGAAGCTTTCTTT. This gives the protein CASSWGPYTEAFF.

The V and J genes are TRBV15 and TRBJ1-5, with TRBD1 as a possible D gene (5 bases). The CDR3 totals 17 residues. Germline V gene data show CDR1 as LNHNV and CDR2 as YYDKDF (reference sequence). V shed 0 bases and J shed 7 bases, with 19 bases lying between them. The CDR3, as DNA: TGTGCCACCAGCAGAGAAGTAGGGGATTTTGTAGGCCAGCCCCAGCATTTT. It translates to CATSREVGDFVGQPQHF.

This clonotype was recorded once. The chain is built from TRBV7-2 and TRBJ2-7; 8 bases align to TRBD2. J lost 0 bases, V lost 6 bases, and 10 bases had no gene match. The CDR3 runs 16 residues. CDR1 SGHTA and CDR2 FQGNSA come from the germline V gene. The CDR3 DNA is TGTGCCAGCAGTAGACTAGCGCAAGGGCTCTCCTACGAGCAGTACTTC. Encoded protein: CASSRLAQGLSYEQYF.